These T cell receptor beta chains were read from a single sample in a study of shared clonotypes between healthy human individuals. Some clones are missing from TCRdb's copy, which holds only in-frame ones; the method was immunoSEQ multiplex PCR. The sample consists of millions of clones, around 93% of them appearing once. The sequenced sample was naive CD8+ T cells from PBMCs. The receptors derive from a man aged 18 to 35 in good health. Some clones in this sample may be carry-over from other donors' samples. Each CDR3 is given with its conserved first and last residue.

J,V,CDR3
TRBJ1-2,TRBV6-1,CASITGQGAIYGYTF
TRBJ2-1,TRBV9,CASSVSVSSYNEQFF
TRBJ2-1,TRBV9,CASSERSGRKDNEQFF
TRBJ1-2,TRBV11-2,CASSLARRAGGYYTF
TRBJ2-7,TRBV5-4,CASSWRGQVYEQYF
TRBJ1-2,TRBV10-3,CAISESTDRYYGYTF
TRBJ1-1,TRBV27,CASNPLRGREAFF
TRBJ2-3,TRBV6-6,CASFNVIDTQYF
TRBJ2-5,TRBV28,CASSSGVYQETQYF
TRBJ2-7,TRBV4-1,CASSHTGTSYEQYF
TRBJ2-7,TRBV25-1,CASDSGNSYEQYF
TRBJ1-4,TRBV5-1,CASSLVGGTNEKLFF
TRBJ1-1,TRBV6-4,CASSDRMNTEAFF
TRBJ2-5,TRBV6-5,CASSPTGYQETQYF
TRBJ2-1,TRBV7-9,CASSLETREQFF
TRBJ1-2,TRBV27,CASSLRGTPNYGYTF
TRBJ2-7,TRBV19,CASSMDRDRNEQYF
TRBJ2-1,TRBV9,CASGGTSGSVDEQFF
TRBJ1-2,TRBV27,CASSLYPDGSYGYTF
TRBJ2-3,TRBV28,CASSFGGRITDTQYF
TRBJ2-7,TRBV29-1,CSVAWAYEQYF
TRBJ2-1,TRBV7-9,CASSLRTSGRDDNEQFF
TRBJ2-5,TRBV5-1,CASSPRTLWEETQYF
TRBJ2-5,TRBV28,CASSTDRVGETQYF
TRBJ2-7,TRBV4-1,CASSQEPAPSYEQYF
TRBJ2-7,TRBV5-1,CASSLGPQSSYEQYF
TRBJ1-5,TRBV5-8,CASSSRSGYSNQPQHF
TRBJ1-1,TRBV4-3,CASSQETWVNTEAFF
TRBJ2-1,TRBV19,CASSKGGTNEQFF
TRBJ2-7,TRBV5-5,CASSFSGRSYEQYF
TRBJ1-4,TRBV28,CASSFRGGLGVHRHGKLFF
TRBJ1-2,TRBV5-6,CASSLTMSKYGYTF
TRBJ1-2,TRBV5-8,CASSGRIRSPYGYTF
TRBJ1-4,TRBV7-8,CASSLPGGGTNEKLFF
TRBJ2-3,TRBV7-9,CASSLGFLGLLTDTQYF
TRBJ2-7,TRBV4-3,CASSQDLSRAGSRREPWGQYF
TRBJ1-1,TRBV10-3,CAISEGNTEAFF
TRBJ2-1,TRBV9,CASSGGLAGTLNEQFF
TRBJ1-1,TRBV19,CASSRRTLNTEAFF
TRBJ1-5,TRBV9,CASSVGRGDQPQHF
TRBJ1-1,TRBV30,CAWSERVITEAFF
TRBJ2-1,TRBV7-9,CASSRTSYPYNEQFF
TRBJ2-5,TRBV7-3,CASSPQVAQYF
TRBJ1-1,TRBV15,CATSRGVEGATEAFF
TRBJ2-2,TRBV28,CASRTLAGGPTGELFF
TRBJ2-3,TRBV28,CASSLTGVTTQYF
TRBJ2-3,TRBV7-9,CASSSLGGVTDTQYF
TRBJ2-2,TRBV18,CASSSRTPRRTGELFF
TRBJ1-3,TRBV4-3,CASSQDPSHRVGGNTIYF
TRBJ1-1,TRBV28,CASSRYTRGGTEAFF
TRBJ1-1,TRBV7-9,CASSLVGTPKTLENTEAFF
TRBJ1-6,TRBV25-1,CASSEFGTGRSPLHF
TRBJ2-1,TRBV5-6,CASSWTSRSIEQFF
TRBJ2-7,TRBV5-4,CASSLTGGAYEQYF
TRBJ2-7,TRBV7-9,CASSPAYEQYF
TRBJ2-3,TRBV5-8,CASSPEGRATDTQYF
TRBJ2-1,TRBV7-8,CASSPRTGHNEQFF
TRBJ1-2,TRBV4-1,CASSQVWGQGQLEGGYTF
TRBJ2-7,TRBV27,CASSPGGAGEQYF
TRBJ2-1,TRBV28,CASSPGRGRDNEQFF